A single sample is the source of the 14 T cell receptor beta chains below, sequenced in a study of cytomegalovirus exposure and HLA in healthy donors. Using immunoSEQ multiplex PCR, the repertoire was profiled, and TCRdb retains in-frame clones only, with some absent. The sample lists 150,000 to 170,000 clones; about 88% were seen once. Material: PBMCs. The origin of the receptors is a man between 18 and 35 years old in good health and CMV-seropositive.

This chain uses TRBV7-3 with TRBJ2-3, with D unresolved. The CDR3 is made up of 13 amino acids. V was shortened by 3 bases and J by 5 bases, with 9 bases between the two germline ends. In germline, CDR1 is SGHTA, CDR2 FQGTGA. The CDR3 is CASSFQDRDTQYF. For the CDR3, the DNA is TGTGCCAGCAGCTTCCAGGATCGAGATACGCAGTATTTT.

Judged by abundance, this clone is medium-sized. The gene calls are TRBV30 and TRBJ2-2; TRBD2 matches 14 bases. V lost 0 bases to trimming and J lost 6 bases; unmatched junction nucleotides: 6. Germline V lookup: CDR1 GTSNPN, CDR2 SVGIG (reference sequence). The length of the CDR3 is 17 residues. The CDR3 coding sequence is TGTGCCTGGAGTGTAATGACTAGCGGGAGGGGTGCCGGGGAGCTGTTTTTT. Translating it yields CAWSVMTSGRGAGELFF.

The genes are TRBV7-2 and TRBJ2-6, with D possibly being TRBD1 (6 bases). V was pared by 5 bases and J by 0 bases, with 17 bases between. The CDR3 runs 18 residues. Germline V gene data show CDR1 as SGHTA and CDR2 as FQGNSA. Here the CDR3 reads CASSPGTHRSSGANVLTF. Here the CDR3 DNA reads TGTGCCAGCAGCCCAGGGACACACCGGAGCTCTGGGGCCAACGTCCTGACTTTC. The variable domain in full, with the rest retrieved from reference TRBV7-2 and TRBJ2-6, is GAGVSQSPSNKVTEKGKDVELRCDPISGHTALYWYRQSLGQGLEFLIYFQGNSAPDKSGLPSDRFSAERTGGSVSTLTIQRTQQEDSAVYLCASSPGTHRSSGANVLTFGAGSRLTVL.

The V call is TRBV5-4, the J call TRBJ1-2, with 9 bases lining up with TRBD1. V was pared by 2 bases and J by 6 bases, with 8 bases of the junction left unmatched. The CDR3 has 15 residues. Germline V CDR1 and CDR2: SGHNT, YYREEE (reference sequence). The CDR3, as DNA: TGTGCCAGCAGCTTCAACAGGGGGCAGGGCGATGGCTACACCTTC. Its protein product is CASSFNRGQGDGYTF.

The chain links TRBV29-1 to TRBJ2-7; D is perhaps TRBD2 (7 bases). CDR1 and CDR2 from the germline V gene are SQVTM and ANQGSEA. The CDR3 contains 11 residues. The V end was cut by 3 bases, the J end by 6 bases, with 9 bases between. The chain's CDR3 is CSVEGGREQYF. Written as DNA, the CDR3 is TGCAGCGTTGAGGGGGGGCGCGAGCAGTACTTC.

CDR3 in DNA: TGCGCCAGCAGCCAGGACAGGGGGCAAACAGATACGCAGTATTTT. Its translation: CASSQDRGQTDTQYF. V usage is TRBV4-3 and J usage is TRBJ2-3; 11 positions agree with TRBD1. J lost 3 bases, V lost 3 bases, and 2 bases had no gene match. The V gene's germline CDR1 is LGHNA and CDR2 YSLEER. The length of the CDR3 is 15 residues.

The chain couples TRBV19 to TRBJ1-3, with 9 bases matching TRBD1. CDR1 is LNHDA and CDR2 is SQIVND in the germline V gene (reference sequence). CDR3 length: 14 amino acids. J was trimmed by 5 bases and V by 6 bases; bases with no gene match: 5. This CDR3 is CASSHTGGRNTIYF. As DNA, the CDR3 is TGTGCCAGTAGCCACACAGGGGGCAGAAACACCATATATTTT.

The CDR3 region is CASSWGWTGSSYEQYF. The CDR3 DNA is TGTGCCAGCAGTTGGGGGTGGACAGGGAGCTCCTACGAGCAGTACTTC. The J gene is TRBJ2-7, the V gene TRBV6-5; 8 bases line up with TRBD1. This CDR3 comprises 16 residues. The germline CDR1 and CDR2 sequences are MNHEY and SVGAGI. J gave up 0 bases and V 4 bases, and 8 bases lay outside the gene matches.

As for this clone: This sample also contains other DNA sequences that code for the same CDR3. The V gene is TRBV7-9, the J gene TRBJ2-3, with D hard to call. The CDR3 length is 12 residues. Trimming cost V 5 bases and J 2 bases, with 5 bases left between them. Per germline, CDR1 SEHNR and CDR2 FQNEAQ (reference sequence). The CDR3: CASSPSTDTQYF. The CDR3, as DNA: TGTGCCAGCAGCCCATCCACAGATACGCAGTATTTT.

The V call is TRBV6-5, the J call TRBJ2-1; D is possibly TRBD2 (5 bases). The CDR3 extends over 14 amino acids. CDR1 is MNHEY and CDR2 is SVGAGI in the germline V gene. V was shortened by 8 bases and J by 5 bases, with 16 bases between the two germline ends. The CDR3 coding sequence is TGTGCCAGCCGTCCCCCGGTGCGGGACAATGAGCAGTTCTTC. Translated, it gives CASRPPVRDNEQFF.

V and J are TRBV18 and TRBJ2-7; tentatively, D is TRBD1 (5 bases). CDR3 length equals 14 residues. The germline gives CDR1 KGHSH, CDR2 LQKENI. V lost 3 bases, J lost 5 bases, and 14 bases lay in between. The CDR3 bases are TGTGCCAGCTCACCGATTGGGGTAGGGGACGAGCAGTACTTC. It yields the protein CASSPIGVGDEQYF.

In nucleotides, the CDR3 is TGTGCCAGCAGCCTAGGGTTCGGGAACACTGAAGCTTTCTTT. Protein product: CASSLGFGNTEAFF. This chain uses TRBV11-1 with TRBJ1-1, with unresolved D. Trimming stripped 5 bases from V and 1 base from J, with 11 bases between. The CDR3 has 14 residues. The V gene's germline CDR1 is SGHAT and CDR2 FQDESV (reference sequence).

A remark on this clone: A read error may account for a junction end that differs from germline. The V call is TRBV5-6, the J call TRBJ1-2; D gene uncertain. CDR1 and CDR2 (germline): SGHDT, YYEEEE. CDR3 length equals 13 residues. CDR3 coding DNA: TGTGCCAGCAGCTTGGGCACCGCTTATGGCCACACCTTC. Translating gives CASSLGTAYGHTF.

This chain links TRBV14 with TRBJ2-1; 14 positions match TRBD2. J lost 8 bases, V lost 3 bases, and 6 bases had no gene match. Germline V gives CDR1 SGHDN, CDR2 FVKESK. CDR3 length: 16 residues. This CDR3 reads CASSQRGLAGVHEQFF. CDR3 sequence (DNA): TGTGCCAGCAGCCAGAGGGGACTAGCGGGAGTCCATGAGCAGTTCTTC.